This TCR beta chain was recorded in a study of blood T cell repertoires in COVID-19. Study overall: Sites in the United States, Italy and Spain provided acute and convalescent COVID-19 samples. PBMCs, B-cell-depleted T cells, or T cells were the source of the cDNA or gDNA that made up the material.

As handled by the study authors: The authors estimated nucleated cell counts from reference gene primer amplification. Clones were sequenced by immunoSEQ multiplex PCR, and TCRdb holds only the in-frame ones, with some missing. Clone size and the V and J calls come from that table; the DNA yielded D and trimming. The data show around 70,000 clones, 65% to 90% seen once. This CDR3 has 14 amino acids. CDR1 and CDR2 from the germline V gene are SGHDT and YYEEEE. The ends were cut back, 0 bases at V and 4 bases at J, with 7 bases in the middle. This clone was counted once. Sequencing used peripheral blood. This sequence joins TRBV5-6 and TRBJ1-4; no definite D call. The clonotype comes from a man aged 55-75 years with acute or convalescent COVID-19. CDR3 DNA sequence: TGTGCCAGCAGCTTGGTCGGGGTTAATGAAAAACTGTTTTTT. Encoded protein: CASSLVGVNEKLFF.